The clone carrying this T cell receptor beta chain was detected a few times. As yet, its antigen is unknown. These data belong to a study of T cells in Graves' hyperthyroidism and ophthalmopathy. At the level of the study: It was at initial diagnosis, before any treatment, that peripheral blood was collected. Findings and caveats of the study: Blood also held most thyroid clonotypes expanded beyond 0.001.

The TCR beta CDR3 regions underwent amplification using RNA transcripts as the source. Carried out on the TCR CDR3, a first-round RT-PCR used the HTBI primer set. One entry per CDR3 protein, called by TCRdb with MiXCR from the multiplex PCR reads. The data contain hundreds of thousands of distinct CDR3 sequences, over 12% of them singletons. Patients with ophthalmopathy all had a Clinical Activity Score of at least 3, a NOSPECS grade of at least 4 and duration under 3 months. V was cut by 4 bases and J by 7 bases, with 20 bases left in between. The CDR3 extends over 15 amino acids. CDR1 and CDR2 (germline): LGHDT, YNNKEL (reference sequence).

Sequencing used blood. The J gene is TRBJ2-7, the V gene TRBV3-1; possibly TRBD2 for D (5 bases). The TCR was taken from a man younger than 35 with Graves' ophthalmopathy. The CDR3 nucleotides read TGTGCCAGCAGCCCCCCTTTTGCGCGGGTATTTGAGCAGTACTTC. Translation gives CASSPPFARVFEQYF.